Shown below are 21 T cell receptor beta chains from a single sample sequenced in a study of blood T cells in healthy people across ages. Combining a sample-barcoded 5' primer with a J-beta primer mix, a second PCR ran for roughly 6 to 12 cycles. TCRdb redid the calling of the 5' RACE reads with MiXCR, one entry per CDR3 protein. The sample holds under 1 million distinct CDR3 sequences, roughly 44% seen once. Specimen: blood. These receptors all stem from a man aged 60 to 75 in good health.

V is TRBV15 and J is TRBJ2-3; a weak D match, TRBD1 (5 bases). Per germline, CDR1 LNHNV and CDR2 YYDKDF (reference sequence). Trimming removed 8 bases at V and 2 bases at J, with 17 bases between. This CDR3 is built from 15 residues. CDR3: CATCWGTTATDTQYF. DNA of the CDR3: TGTGCCACCTGTTGGGGCACCACCGCCACAGATACGCAGTATTTT.

The J gene is TRBJ2-3, the V gene TRBV5-1; the match to TRBD2 covers 14 bases. CDR3 length: 16 residues. Germline V gives CDR1 SGHRS, CDR2 YFSETQ. V lost 4 bases, J lost 6 bases, and 7 bases stayed unmatched. The CDR3 bases are TGCGCCAGCAGCCAAACGACTAGCGGGGGGGCGGATACGCAGTATTTT. It yields the protein CASSQTTSGGADTQYF.

V usage is TRBV6-5 and J usage is TRBJ1-2; 8 bases are a match to TRBD1. Trimming removed 0 bases from V and 4 bases from J; junction bases left unmatched: 13. The CDR3 length is 18 residues. Germline values: CDR1 MNHEY, CDR2 SVGAGI. The CDR3: CASSYSNLGQGLVYGYTF. In DNA form, the CDR3 reads TGTGCCAGCAGTTACTCCAACCTCGGACAGGGACTCGTCTATGGCTACACCTTC.

This chain links TRBV27 with TRBJ2-1, with D perhaps matching TRBD1 (6 bases). The length of the CDR3 is 15 residues. The V gene lost 6 bases and the J gene lost 4 bases, with 16 bases spanning the gap. The germline gives CDR1 MNHEY, CDR2 SMNVEV (reference sequence). In nucleotides, the CDR3 is TGTGCCAGCAGAGCGGACAGCATGGGATACAATGAGCAGTTCTTC. As protein: CASRADSMGYNEQFF.

A few counts support this clonotype. This rearrangement joins TRBV9 to TRBJ2-3; 7 nucleotides align to TRBD2. Trimming removed 1 base from V and 0 bases from J; junction bases left unmatched: 2. Germline CDR1 SGDLS, CDR2 YYNGEE. The CDR3 loop spans 15 amino acids. CDR3 in amino acids: CASSVTSVSTDTQYF. The CDR3, as DNA: TGTGCCAGCAGCGTAACTAGCGTAAGCACAGATACGCAGTATTTT.

In DNA, the CDR3 is TGTGCCAGCAGTTTGACTGGGCCTCCCGAAAACATTCAGTACTTC. Protein sequence: CASSLTGPPENIQYF. The chain couples TRBV28 to TRBJ2-5; no clear D. TRBJ2-4 explains the end of the DNA better; the J call may be wrong. The CDR3 is 15 amino acids. Germline lookup yields CDR1 MDHEN and CDR2 SYDVKM.

The V call is TRBV7-2, the J call TRBJ2-5; possible D gene TRBD1, 5 bases. With 5 bases removed from V and 6 bases from J, the gap between germline ends came to 13 bases. This CDR3 is built from 13 residues. Germline V gives CDR1 SGHTA, CDR2 FQGNSA. As DNA, the CDR3 is TGTGCCAGCAGCGCTAGGGGTGATCAGACCCAGTACTTC. Translating gives CASSARGDQTQYF.

The chain joins TRBV5-1 to TRBJ2-1; TRBD2 matches 9 bases. V shed 4 bases and J 10 bases; nucleotides not matched to a gene: 15. Germline V gives CDR1 SGHRS, CDR2 YFSETQ. This CDR3 is built from 16 residues. The CDR3 sequence is CASSPIERGAFREQFF. As DNA, the CDR3 is TGCGCCAGCAGCCCAATAGAGCGGGGGGCTTTTCGGGAGCAGTTCTTC.

V and J are TRBV20-1 and TRBJ1-2; D remains ambiguous. The V gene's germline CDR1 is DFQATT and CDR2 SNEGSKA (reference sequence). The germline V and J ends were trimmed by 8 bases and 5 bases, with 15 bases remaining between them. The CDR3 runs to 12 residues. The CDR3 DNA follows: TGCAGTCAGAAGGATGGAACATATGGCTACACCTTC. Its protein product is CSQKDGTYGYTF.

The rearrangement links TRBV10-3 to TRBJ2-1, with 8 bases that match TRBD2. This CDR3 is 21 amino acids long. Trimming cost V 3 bases and J 0 bases; bases outside gene matches: 19. Germline V gives CDR1 ENHRY, CDR2 SYGVKD. The CDR3 region is CAISDVVGGAKTPSSYNEQFF. The CDR3 coding sequence is TGTGCCATCAGTGATGTCGTCGGGGGGGCTAAAACCCCCAGCTCCTACAATGAGCAGTTCTTC.

The chain combines TRBV6-2 or TRBV6-3 with TRBJ1-2; perhaps TRBD1 as D (5 bases). CDR3 length equals 14 residues. The V end was cut by 6 bases, the J end by 4 bases, with 15 bases between. CDR1 is MNHEY, CDR2 SVGEGT, per germline. This CDR3 reads CASSPREGPYGYTF. The CDR3 coding sequence is TGTGCCAGCAGCCCCCGGGAGGGGCCCTATGGCTACACCTTC.

This sequence joins TRBV7-2 and TRBJ2-5; 12 bases align to TRBD2. The CDR3 spans 18 residues. The germline V gene encodes CDR1 SGHTA and CDR2 FQGNSA. CDR3 sequence reads: CAQRTAPSGGGGQETQYF. In DNA form, the CDR3 reads TGTGCTCAGAGGACAGCCCCTAGCGGGGGGGGAGGCCAAGAGACCCAGTACTTC.

CDR3 sequence: CSADKGANTEAFF. The CDR3 DNA reads as TGCAGTGCTGATAAGGGGGCGAACACTGAAGCTTTCTTT. The chain is built from TRBV20-1 and TRBJ1-1; 7 nucleotides agree with TRBD1. Germline V CDR1 and CDR2: DFQATT, SNEGSKA (reference sequence). The CDR3 extends over 13 amino acids. Trimming cost V 5 bases and J 1 base; bases outside gene matches: 4.

This clonotype has just a few counts. The CDR3 is CTGRDPETDGYTF. The CDR3 nucleotides are TGCACCGGCCGGGACCCCGAGACGGATGGCTACACCTTC. V usage is TRBV20-1 and J usage is TRBJ1-2; D might be TRBD1 (5 bases). This CDR3 spans 13 amino acids. Germline V gives CDR1 DFQATT, CDR2 SNEGSKA (reference sequence).

This clonotype was seen repeatedly, ten times or more. The chain employs TRBV29-1 and TRBJ2-1, with 11 bases fitting TRBD2. The CDR3 contains 13 residues. Germline V gives CDR1 SQVTM, CDR2 ANQGSEA. V shed 4 bases, J shed 7 bases, and the junction held 3 bases outside the gene matches. CDR3 region: CSVVAGGWNEQFF. In nucleotides, the CDR3 is TGCAGCGTTGTAGCGGGGGGGTGGAATGAGCAGTTCTTC.

The chain couples TRBV5-1 to TRBJ2-4; D unresolved. Germline V gene sequence: CDR1 SGHRS, CDR2 YFSETQ. The CDR3 loop spans 15 amino acids. The germline V and J ends were trimmed by 6 bases and 1 base, with 14 bases remaining between them. The CDR3 DNA is TGCGCCAGCAACCCATTCGTAGGGGCCAAAAACATTCAGTACTTC. It translates to CASNPFVGAKNIQYF.

V usage is TRBV2 and J usage is TRBJ1-2; the D gene is possibly TRBD1 (5 bases). CDR1 is SNHLY, CDR2 FYNNEI, per germline. V was trimmed by 4 bases and J by 8 bases, leaving 11 bases between them. The length of the CDR3 is 12 residues. CDR3 in DNA: TGTGCCAGCAGTGCTAGGGACCTGGGCTACACCTTC. Its protein product is CASSARDLGYTF.

The chain employs TRBV3-1 and TRBJ2-7, with D perhaps TRBD2 (5 bases). V was shortened by 1 base and J by 1 base, with 11 bases between the two germline ends. The germline gives CDR1 LGHDT, CDR2 YNNKEL (reference sequence). CDR3 length: 15 residues. The CDR3 is CASSQGPRGSYEQYF. The CDR3 nucleotides read TGTGCCAGCAGCCAAGGGCCCCGAGGGTCCTACGAGCAGTACTTC.

This clonotype was seen a handful of times. The V gene is TRBV6-1, the J gene TRBJ1-3, with D maybe TRBD1 (6 bases). Germline V gives CDR1 MNHNS, CDR2 SASEGT. This CDR3 is built from 16 residues. The ends were cut back, 6 bases at V and 0 bases at J, with 15 bases in the middle. The CDR3 sequence: CASRIDRGGSGNTIYF. CDR3 bases: TGTGCCAGCAGGATTGACCGAGGGGGCTCTGGAAACACCATATATTTT.

This clonotype was observed once. The CDR3 region has the DNA TGTGCCAGCAGCAACAGGGACTACTACGAGCAGTACTTC. Translated: CASSNRDYYEQYF. The V call is TRBV6-2 or TRBV6-3, the J call TRBJ2-7, with D perhaps matching TRBD2 (7 bases). Germline V CDR1 and CDR2: MNHEY, SVGEGT. V gave up 6 bases and J gave up 3 bases, with 12 bases separating them. This CDR3 has 13 amino acids.

The chain employs TRBV6-2 or TRBV6-3 and TRBJ2-5; 12 positions agree with TRBD2. The CDR3 is 15 amino acids. Germline V gene lookup returns CDR1 MNHEY and CDR2 SVGEGT. V dropped 9 bases and J dropped 4; count of bases not matched to a gene: 9. The DNA of the CDR3 is TGTGCCAGTTCGGGACTAGCGGGTACGAGAGAGACCCAGTACTTC. Amino acid sequence: CASSGLAGTRETQYF.